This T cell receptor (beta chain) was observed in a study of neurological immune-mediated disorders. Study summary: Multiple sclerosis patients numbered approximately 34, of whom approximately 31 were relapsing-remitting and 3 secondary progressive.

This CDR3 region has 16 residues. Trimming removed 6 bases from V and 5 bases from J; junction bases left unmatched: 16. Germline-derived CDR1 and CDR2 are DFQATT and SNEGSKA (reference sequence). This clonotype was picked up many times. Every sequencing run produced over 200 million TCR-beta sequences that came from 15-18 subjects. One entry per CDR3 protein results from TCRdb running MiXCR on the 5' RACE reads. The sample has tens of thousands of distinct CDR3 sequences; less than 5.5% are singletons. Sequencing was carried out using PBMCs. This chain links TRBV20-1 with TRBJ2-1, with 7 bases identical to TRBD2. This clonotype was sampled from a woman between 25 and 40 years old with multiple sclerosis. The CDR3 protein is CSAHTYRAGMHNEQFF. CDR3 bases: TGCAGTGCGCATACCTATAGAGCGGGGATGCACAATGAGCAGTTCTTC.